The rows below give T cell receptor beta chains drawn from one sample of a study of blood T cell repertoires in COVID-19. TCRdb's table, derived via immunoSEQ multiplex PCR, lists solely in-frame clones and lacks some. The table lists approximately 91,000 clones, more than 75% of them singletons. Source material: peripheral blood. Source of these receptors: a man between 65 and 80 years old with acute or convalescent COVID-19. Both conserved end residues are part of each CDR3. Each record gives: V gene, D gene, J gene, CDR3 protein. A D gene is named only where the DNA matches it firmly.

TRBV5-6,TRBD1,TRBJ1-1,CASLPGDRGDTEAFF
TRBV11-2,TRBD1,TRBJ1-3,CASSWDRAGNTIYF
TRBV15,TRBD1,TRBJ2-1,CATSITGVDEQFF
TRBV19,-,TRBJ1-1,CASSIDRGATEAFF
TRBV25-1,-,TRBJ1-3,CASSESGSHTIYF
TRBV28,-,TRBJ1-1,CASRSPQGFRAFF
TRBV5-5,TRBD1,TRBJ2-5,CASSLEGTGVLWETQYF
TRBV4-1,-,TRBJ2-6,CASSQWWGSDSGANVLTF
TRBV24-1,-,TRBJ2-1,CATSDYRVKGNEQFF
TRBV30,TRBD1,TRBJ2-2,CAWSRAGGNTGELFF
TRBV7-3,-,TRBJ2-1,CASSLGRVNHNEQFF
TRBV5-1,-,TRBJ1-1,CASSLMQGPNTEAFF
TRBV5-1,-,TRBJ2-7,CASSFDSTFSYEQYF
TRBV7-3,-,TRBJ2-2,CASSRDSSNTGELFF
TRBV19,TRBD1,TRBJ1-2,CASSNTMGTGSGVGASHYGYTF
TRBV30,-,TRBJ1-1,CAWSGASYTEAFF
TRBV2,TRBD1,TRBJ1-1,CASSTTGTGNTEAFF
TRBV5-1,TRBD1,TRBJ2-7,CASSPMDRVDEQYF
TRBV3-1/TRBV3-2,TRBD1,TRBJ1-2,CASSPRDRGHYGYTF
TRBV19,-,TRBJ2-2,CASSNTGNARDTGELFF
TRBV29-1,TRBD1,TRBJ2-5,CSADRGETQYF
TRBV15,-,TRBJ2-6,CATSRVTEQANVLTF